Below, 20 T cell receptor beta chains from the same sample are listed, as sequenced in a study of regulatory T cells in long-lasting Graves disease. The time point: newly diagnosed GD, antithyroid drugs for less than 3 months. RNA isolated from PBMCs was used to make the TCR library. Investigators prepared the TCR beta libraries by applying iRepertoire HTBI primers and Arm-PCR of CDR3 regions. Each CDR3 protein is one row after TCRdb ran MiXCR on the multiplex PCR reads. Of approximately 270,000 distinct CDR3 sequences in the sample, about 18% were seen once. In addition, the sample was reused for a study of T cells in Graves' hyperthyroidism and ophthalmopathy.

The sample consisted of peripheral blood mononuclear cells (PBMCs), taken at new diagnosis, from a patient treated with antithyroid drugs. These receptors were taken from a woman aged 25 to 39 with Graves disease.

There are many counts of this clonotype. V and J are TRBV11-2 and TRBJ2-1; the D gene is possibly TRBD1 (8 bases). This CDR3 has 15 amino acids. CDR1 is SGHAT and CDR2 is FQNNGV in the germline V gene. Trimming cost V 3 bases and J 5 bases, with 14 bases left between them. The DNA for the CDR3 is TGTGCCAGCAGCTTGCGGGAGACAGGGGACAATGAGCAGTTCTTC. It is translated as CASSLRETGDNEQFF.

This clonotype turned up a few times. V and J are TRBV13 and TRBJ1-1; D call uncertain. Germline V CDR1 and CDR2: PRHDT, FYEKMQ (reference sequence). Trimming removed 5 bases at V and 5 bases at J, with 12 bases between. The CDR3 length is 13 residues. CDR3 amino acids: CASSLAGATEAFF. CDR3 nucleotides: TGTGCCAGCAGCCTAGCGGGTGCTACTGAAGCTTTCTTT.

The CDR3: CASSILMGSGNTIYF. CDR3 in DNA: TGTGCCAGTAGTATCCTAATGGGATCCGGAAACACCATATATTTT. The V call is TRBV19, the J call TRBJ1-3, with D unclear. Germline assignment: CDR1 LNHDA and CDR2 SQIVND (reference sequence). V was pared by 3 bases and J by 4 bases, with 13 bases between. This CDR3 contains 15 residues.

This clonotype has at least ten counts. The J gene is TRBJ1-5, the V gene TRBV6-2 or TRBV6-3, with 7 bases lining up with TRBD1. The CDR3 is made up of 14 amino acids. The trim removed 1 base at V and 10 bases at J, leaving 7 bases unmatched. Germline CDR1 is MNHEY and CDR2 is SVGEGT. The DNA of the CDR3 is TGTGCCAGCAGTTACTTCAGGGGGAAAGGTCCCCAGCATTTT. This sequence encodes CASSYFRGKGPQHF.

CDR3: CATRSTEDNYGYTF. CDR3 sequence (DNA): TGTGCCACCAGGTCAACAGAGGACAACTATGGCTACACCTTC. The rearrangement joins TRBV10-3 to TRBJ1-2; D not resolved. The CDR3 is made up of 14 amino acids. Germline loops: CDR1 ENHRY, CDR2 SYGVKD. With 10 bases removed from V and 2 bases from J, the gap between germline ends came to 17 bases.

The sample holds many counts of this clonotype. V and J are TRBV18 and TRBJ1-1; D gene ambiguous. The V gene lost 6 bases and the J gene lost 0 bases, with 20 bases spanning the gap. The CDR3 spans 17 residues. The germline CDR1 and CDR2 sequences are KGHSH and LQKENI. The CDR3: CASSLRGRQILNTEAFF. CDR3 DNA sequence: TGTGCCAGCTCTCTGAGAGGGCGGCAGATTTTGAACACTGAAGCTTTCTTT.

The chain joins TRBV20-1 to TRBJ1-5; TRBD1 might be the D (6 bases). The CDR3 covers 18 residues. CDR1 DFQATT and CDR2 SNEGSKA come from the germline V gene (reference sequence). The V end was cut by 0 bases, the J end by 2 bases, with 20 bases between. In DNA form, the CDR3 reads TGCAGTGCTAGAGATCTCTCACAGGGAGGATTTGGCAATCAGCCCCAGCATTTT. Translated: CSARDLSQGGFGNQPQHF.

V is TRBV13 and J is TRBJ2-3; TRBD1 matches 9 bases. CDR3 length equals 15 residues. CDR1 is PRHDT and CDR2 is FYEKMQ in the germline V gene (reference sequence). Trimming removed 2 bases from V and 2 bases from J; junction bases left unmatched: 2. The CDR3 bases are TGTGCCAGCAGCTTAAGGGACAGGGTCACAGATACGCAGTATTTT. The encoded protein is CASSLRDRVTDTQYF.

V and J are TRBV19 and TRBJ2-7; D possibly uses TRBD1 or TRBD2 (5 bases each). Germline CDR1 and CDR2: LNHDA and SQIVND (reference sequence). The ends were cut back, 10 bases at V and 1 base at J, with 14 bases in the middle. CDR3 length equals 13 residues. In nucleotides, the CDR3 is TGTGCCACCGTTAATGAGGGGTCCTACGAGCAGTACTTC. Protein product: CATVNEGSYEQYF.

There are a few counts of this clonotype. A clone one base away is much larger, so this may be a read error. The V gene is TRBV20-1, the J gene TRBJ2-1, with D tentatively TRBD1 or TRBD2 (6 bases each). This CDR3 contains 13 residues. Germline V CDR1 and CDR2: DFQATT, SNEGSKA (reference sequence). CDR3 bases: TGCAGTGCGAACCCCTCGGGGGACAATGGGCAGTTCTTC. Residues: CSANPSGDNGQFF.

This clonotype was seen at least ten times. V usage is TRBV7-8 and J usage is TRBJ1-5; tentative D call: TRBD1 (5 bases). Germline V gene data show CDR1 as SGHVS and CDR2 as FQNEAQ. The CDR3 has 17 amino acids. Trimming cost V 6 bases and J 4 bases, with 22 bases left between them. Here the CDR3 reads CASSPIGVRASNQPQHF. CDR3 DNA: TGTGCCAGCAGTCCAATAGGGGTCCGGGCGTCAAATCAGCCCCAGCATTTT.

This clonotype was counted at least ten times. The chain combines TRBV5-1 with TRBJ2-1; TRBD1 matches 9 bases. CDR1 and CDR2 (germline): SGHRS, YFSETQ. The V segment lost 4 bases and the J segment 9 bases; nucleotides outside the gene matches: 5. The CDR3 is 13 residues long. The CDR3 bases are TGCGCCAGCAGCGGAATACAGGGGGCTGAGCAGTTCTTC. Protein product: CASSGIQGAEQFF.

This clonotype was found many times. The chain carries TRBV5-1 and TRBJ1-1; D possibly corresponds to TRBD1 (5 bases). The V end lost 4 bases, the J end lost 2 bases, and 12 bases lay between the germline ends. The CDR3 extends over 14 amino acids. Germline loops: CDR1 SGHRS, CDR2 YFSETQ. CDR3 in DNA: TGCGCCAGCAGCCGAGGGGTGGGTAACACTGAAGCTTTCTTT. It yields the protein CASSRGVGNTEAFF.

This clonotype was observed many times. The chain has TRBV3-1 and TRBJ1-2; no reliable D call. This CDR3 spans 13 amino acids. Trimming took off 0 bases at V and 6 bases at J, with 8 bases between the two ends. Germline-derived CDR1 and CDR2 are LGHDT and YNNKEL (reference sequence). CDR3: CASSQDGWDGYTF. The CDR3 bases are TGTGCCAGCAGCCAAGATGGGTGGGATGGCTACACCTTC.

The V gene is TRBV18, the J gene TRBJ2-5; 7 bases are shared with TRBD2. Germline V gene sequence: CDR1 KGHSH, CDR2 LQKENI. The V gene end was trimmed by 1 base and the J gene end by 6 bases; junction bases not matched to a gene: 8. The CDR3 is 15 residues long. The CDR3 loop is CASSPRAGEEQTQYF. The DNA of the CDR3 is TGTGCCAGCTCACCACGGGCGGGAGAGGAGCAGACCCAGTACTTC. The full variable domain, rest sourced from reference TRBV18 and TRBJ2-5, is NAGVMQNPRHLVRRRGQEARLRCSPMKGHSHVYWYRQLPEEGLKFMVYLQKENIIDESGMPKERFSAEFPKEGPSILRIQQVVRGDSAAYFCASSPRAGEEQTQYFGPGTRLLVL.

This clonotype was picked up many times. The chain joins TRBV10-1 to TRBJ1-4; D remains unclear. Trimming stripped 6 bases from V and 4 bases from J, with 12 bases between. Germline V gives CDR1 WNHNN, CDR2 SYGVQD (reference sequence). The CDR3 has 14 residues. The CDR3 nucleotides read TGCGCCAGCAGGAGGGCCAGCCTTAATGAAAAACTGTTTTTT. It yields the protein CASRRASLNEKLFF.

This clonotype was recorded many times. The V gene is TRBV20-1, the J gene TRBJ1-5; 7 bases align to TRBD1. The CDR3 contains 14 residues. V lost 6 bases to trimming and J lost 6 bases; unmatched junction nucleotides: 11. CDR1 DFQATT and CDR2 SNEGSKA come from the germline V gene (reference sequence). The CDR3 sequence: CSALRGLLGQPQHF. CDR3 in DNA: TGCAGTGCCCTGAGGGGGCTGCTAGGTCAGCCCCAGCATTTT.

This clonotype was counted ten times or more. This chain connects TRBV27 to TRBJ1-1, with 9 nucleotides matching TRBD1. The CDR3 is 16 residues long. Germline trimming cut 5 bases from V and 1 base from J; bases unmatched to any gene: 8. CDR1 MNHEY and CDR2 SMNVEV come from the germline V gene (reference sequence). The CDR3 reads CASSLGTGWRNTEAFF. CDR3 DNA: TGTGCCAGCAGTCTCGGGACAGGGTGGAGGAACACTGAAGCTTTCTTT.

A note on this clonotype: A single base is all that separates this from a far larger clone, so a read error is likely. The CDR3 DNA is TGTGCCAGCAGCGCAAGTACCGCCCGGGACAGCTATGGCTACACCTTC. Its protein is CASSASTARDSYGYTF. The chain links TRBV7-3 to TRBJ1-2, with TRBD1 matching 7 bases. Trimming cost V 5 bases and J 4 bases; bases outside gene matches: 13. From germline, CDR1 is SGHTA and CDR2 FQGTGA. The CDR3 contains 16 residues.

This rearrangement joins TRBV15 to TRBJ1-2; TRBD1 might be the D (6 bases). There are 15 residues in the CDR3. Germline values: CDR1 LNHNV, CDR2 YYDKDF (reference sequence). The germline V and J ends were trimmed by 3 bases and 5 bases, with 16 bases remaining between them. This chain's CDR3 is CATSSGRGGGYGYTF. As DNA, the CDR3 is TGTGCCACCAGCAGCGGCAGGGGAGGCGGGTATGGCTACACCTTC. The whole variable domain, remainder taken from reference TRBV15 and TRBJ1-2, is DAMVIQNPRYQVTQFGKPVTLSCSQTLNHNVMYWYQQKSSQAPKLLFHYYDKDFNNEADTPDNFQSRRPNTSFCFLDIRSPGLGDTAMYLCATSSGRGGGYGYTFGSGTRLTVV.